This entry features one TCR beta chain sequence. What it binds is not known. Germline V gene lookup returns CDR1 SNHLY and CDR2 FYNNEI. The CDR3 consists of 14 residues. Deletions cut 3 bases from V and 7 bases from J, with 15 bases between. The data stem from a study of cytotoxic CD8 clonotypes in ibrutinib-treated CLL. Findings of the study overall: Ibrutinib response saw clonality rise, and progression saw it return toward baseline.

Libraries were prepared by immunoSEQ multiplex PCR; TCRdb keeps only in-frame clonotypes and omits some of them. The sample contains some 150,000 clones, around 81% of which appear only once. The V and J genes are TRBV2 and TRBJ1-2, with a weak D call TRBD1 (6 bases). This clonotype was sampled from a human donor with chronic lymphocytic leukemia. The sequences come from PBMCs, collected after 36 months of ibrutinib treatment. The CDR3 reads CASSDTGTFSGYTF. Here the CDR3 DNA reads TGTGCCAGCAGTGACACCGGGACATTCTCTGGCTACACCTTC.